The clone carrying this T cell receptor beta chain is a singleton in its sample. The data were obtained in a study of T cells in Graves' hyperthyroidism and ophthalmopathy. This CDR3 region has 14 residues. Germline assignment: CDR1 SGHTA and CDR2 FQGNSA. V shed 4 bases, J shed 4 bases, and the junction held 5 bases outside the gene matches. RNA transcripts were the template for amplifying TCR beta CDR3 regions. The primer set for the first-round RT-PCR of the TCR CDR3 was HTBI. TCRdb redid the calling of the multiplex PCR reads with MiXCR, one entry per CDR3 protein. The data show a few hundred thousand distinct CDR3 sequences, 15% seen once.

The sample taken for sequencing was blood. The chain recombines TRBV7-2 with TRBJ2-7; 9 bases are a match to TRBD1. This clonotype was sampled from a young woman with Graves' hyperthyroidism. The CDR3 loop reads CASSYTGGGYEQYF. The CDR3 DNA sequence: TGTGCCAGCAGCTACACAGGGGGCGGGTACGAGCAGTACTTC.